The T cell receptor beta chain described here comes from a study of PD-L1 blockade in urothelial cancer. Study-level information: At 3 weeks after treatment start (second dose) and again at 6 weeks, blood was analyzed.

Assay: immunoSEQ multiplex PCR; the TCRdb copy retains only in-frame clones and omits some. Seen here are some 80,000 clones, around four fifths observed once, and the top ten hold less than 8.5%. Described time point: pretreatment peripheral blood. Patients' cancers were locally advanced or metastatic urothelial carcinomas. Germline CDR1 is MDHEN and CDR2 is SYDVKM. The CDR3 sequence is 15 residues long. Trimming at V came to 10 bases and at J to 7 bases, leaving 18 bases not matched to a gene. The chain couples TRBV28 to TRBJ2-7, with TRBD1 matching over 8 bases. The material sequenced was PBMCs, taken around atezolizumab (anti-PD-L1) treatment. The receptor was isolated from a man aged 35-49 years with urothelial cancer. The CDR3 sequence is CATRPRTGTWTEQYF. DNA of the CDR3: TGTGCCACCCGCCCAAGGACAGGGACGTGGACGGAGCAGTACTTC.